This T cell receptor (beta chain) was observed in a study of blood T cells in healthy people across ages. The study's findings and limits: Naive and antigen-experienced cells were not separated, limiting conclusive comparison.

Samples each yielded at least 5.5 micrograms of total RNA. Together with a sample-barcoded 5' primer, a J-beta primer mix was included in a second PCR lasting roughly 6 to 12 cycles. TCRdb re-called the 5' RACE reads with MiXCR, one entry per CDR3 protein. Found here are approximately 810,000 distinct CDR3 sequences, 35% to 40% of them singletons; the top ten hold approximately 13%. This clonotype was counted between two and nine times. Antigen: not known. This receptor was taken from a man younger than 35 in good health. The source material was blood.

CDR3 bases: TGTGCCTGGAGTGATGTAGGCAAAAACATTCAGTACTTC. It is translated as CAWSDVGKNIQYF. This rearrangement joins TRBV30 to TRBJ2-4, with D unclear. V gave up 1 base and J gave up 3 bases, with 7 bases separating them. Per the germline V gene, CDR1 is GTSNPN and CDR2 is SVGIG (reference sequence). The CDR3 runs to 13 residues.